This TCR beta chain stems from a study of blood T cell repertoires in COVID-19. On the study more broadly: The analysed material was cDNA or gDNA that came from T cells, B-cell-depleted T cells, or PBMCs.

In the original analysis: Researchers report that nucleated cell counts were estimated from reference gene primer amplification. Profiling relied on immunoSEQ multiplex PCR, and the TCRdb table lists in-frame clones only, not all of them. The V and J calls and the clone size are those of that table, but D and trimming were determined from the DNA. The repertoire holds some 72,000 clones, with roughly 89% as singletons. This CDR3 comprises 14 residues. Germline V gives CDR1 MNHEY, CDR2 SMNVEV (reference sequence). V gave up 5 bases and J gave up 2 bases, with 13 bases separating them. The V gene is TRBV27, the J gene TRBJ2-7, with D possibly being TRBD1 (6 bases). The TCR originated in a man aged 45-65 years with active COVID-19. Specimen: peripheral blood. CDR3 DNA: TGTGCCAGCAGTGCCTACACAGGGCCCTACGAGCAGTACTTC. Protein sequence: CASSAYTGPYEQYF.